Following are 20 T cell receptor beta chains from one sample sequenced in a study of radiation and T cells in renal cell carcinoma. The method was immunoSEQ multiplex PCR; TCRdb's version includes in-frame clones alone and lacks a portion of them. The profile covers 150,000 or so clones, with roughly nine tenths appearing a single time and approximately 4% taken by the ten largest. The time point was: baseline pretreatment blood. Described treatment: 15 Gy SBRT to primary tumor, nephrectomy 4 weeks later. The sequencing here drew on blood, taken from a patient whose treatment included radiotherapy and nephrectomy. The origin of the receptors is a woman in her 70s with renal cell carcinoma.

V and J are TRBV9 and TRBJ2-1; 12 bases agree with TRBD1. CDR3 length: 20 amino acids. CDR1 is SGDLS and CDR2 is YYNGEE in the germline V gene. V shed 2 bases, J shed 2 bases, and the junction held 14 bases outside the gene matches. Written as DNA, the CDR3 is TGTGCCAGCAGCGTCTCCATCGGGACAGGGGGCAGGAGGACCTACAATGAGCAGTTCTTC. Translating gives CASSVSIGTGGRRTYNEQFF.

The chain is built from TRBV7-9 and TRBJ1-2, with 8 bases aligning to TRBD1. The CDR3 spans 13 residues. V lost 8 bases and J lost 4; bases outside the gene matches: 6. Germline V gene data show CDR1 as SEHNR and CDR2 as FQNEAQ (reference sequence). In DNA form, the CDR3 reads TGTGCCAGCTTGCAGGGGGCTGGCTATGGCTACACCTTC. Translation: CASLQGAGYGYTF.

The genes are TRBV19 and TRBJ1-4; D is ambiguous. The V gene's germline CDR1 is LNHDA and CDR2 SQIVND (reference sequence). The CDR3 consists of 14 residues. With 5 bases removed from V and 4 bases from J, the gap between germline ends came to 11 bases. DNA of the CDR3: TGTGCCAGTAGTTTGGCAGTTTTTAATGAAAAACTGTTTTTT. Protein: CASSLAVFNEKLFF.

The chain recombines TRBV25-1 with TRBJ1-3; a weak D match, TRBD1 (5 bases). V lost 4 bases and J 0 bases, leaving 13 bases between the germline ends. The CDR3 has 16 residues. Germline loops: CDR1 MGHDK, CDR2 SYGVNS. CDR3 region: CASSGTGTASGNTIYF. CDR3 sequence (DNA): TGTGCCAGCAGTGGAACCGGGACTGCCTCTGGAAACACCATATATTTT.

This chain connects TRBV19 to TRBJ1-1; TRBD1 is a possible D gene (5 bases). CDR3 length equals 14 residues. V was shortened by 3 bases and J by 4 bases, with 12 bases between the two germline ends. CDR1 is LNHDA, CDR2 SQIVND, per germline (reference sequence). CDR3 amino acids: CASSIGGDRTEAFF. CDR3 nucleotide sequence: TGTGCCAGTAGTATTGGGGGGGATCGCACTGAAGCTTTCTTT.

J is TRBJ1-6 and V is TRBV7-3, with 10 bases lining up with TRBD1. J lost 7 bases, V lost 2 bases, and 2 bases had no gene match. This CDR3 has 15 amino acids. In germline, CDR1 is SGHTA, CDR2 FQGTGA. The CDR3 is CASSLSDRGNSPLHF. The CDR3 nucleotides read TGTGCCAGCAGCTTATCGGACAGGGGGAATTCACCCCTCCACTTT.

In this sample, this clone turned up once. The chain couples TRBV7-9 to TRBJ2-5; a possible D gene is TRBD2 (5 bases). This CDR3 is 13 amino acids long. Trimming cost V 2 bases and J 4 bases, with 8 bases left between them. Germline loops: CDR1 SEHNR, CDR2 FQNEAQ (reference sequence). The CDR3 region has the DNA TGTGCCAGCAGCTTAATCGGGATAGAGACCCAGTACTTC. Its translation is CASSLIGIETQYF. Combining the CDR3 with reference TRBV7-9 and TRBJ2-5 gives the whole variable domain DTGVSQNPRHKITKRGQNVTFRCDPISEHNRLYWYRQTLGQGPEFLTYFQNEAQLEKSRLLSDRFSAERPKGSFSTLEIQRTEQGDSAMYLCASSLIGIETQYFGPGTRLLVL.

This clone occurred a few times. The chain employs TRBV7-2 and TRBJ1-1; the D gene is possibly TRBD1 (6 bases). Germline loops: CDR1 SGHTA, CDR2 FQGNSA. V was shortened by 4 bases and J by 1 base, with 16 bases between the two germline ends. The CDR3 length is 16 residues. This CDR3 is CASSSSGQHPNTEAFF. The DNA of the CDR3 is TGTGCCAGCAGCTCATCAGGACAGCACCCGAACACTGAAGCTTTCTTT. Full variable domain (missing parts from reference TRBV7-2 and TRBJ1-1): GAGVSQSPSNKVTEKGKDVELRCDPISGHTALYWYRQSLGQGLEFLIYFQGNSAPDKSGLPSDRFSAERTGGSVSTLTIQRTQQEDSAVYLCASSSSGQHPNTEAFFGQGTRLTVV.

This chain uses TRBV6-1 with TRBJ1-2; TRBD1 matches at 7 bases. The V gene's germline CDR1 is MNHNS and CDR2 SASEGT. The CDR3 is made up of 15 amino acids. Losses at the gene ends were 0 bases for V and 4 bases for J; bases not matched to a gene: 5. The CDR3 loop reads CASSEARQGGYGYTF. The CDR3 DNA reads TGTGCCAGCAGTGAAGCGAGACAGGGAGGCTATGGCTACACCTTC.

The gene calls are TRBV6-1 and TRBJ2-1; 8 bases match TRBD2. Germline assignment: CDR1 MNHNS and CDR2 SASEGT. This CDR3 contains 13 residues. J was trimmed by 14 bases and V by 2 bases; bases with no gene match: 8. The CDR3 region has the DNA TGTGCCAGCAGTGAACAACGGGGGGGCTTAGAGTTCTTC. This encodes CASSEQRGGLEFF.

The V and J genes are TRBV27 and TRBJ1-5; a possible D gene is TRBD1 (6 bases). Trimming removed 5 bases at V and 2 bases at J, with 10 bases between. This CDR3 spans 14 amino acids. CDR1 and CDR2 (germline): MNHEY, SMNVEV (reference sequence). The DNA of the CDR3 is TGTGCCAGCAGTCGGGGGCGGGGCAATCAGCCCCAGCATTTT. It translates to CASSRGRGNQPQHF.

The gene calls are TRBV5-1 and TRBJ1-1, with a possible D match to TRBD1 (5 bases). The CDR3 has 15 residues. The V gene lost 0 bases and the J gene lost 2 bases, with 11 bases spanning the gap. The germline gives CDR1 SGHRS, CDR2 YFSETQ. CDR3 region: CASSLAPGLNTEAFF. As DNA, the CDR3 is TGCGCCAGCAGCTTGGCACCGGGGCTAAACACTGAAGCTTTCTTT. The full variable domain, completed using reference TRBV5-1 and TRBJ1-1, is KAGVTQTPRYLIKTRGQQVTLSCSPISGHRSVSWYQQTPGQGLQFLFEYFSETQRNKGNFPGRFSGRQFSNSRSEMNVSTLELGDSALYLCASSLAPGLNTEAFFGQGTRLTVV.

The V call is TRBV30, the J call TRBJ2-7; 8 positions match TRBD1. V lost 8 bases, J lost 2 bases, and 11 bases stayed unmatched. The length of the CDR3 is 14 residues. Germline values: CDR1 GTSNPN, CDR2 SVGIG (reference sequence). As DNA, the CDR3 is TGTGCCGGCAATCCGGGACAGGACCCCTACGAGCAGTACTTC. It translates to CAGNPGQDPYEQYF.

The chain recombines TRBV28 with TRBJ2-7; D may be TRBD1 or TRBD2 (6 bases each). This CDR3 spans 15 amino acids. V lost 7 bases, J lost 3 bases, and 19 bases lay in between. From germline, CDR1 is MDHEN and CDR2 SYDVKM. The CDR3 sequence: CASMAPGAGNYEQYF. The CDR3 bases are TGTGCCAGCATGGCTCCGGGGGCCGGAAACTACGAGCAGTACTTC.

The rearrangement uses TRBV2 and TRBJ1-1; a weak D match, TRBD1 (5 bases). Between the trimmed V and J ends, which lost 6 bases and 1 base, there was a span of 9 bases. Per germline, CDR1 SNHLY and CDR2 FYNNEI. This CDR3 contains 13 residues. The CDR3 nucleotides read TGTGCCAGCAGACCTACAGGGAACACTGAAGCTTTCTTT. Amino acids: CASRPTGNTEAFF.

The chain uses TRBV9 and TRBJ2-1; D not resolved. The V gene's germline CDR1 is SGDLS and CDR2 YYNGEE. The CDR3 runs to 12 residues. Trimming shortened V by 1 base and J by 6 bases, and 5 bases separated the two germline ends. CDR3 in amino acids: CASSVQANEQFF. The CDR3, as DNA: TGTGCCAGCAGCGTACAGGCCAATGAGCAGTTCTTC.

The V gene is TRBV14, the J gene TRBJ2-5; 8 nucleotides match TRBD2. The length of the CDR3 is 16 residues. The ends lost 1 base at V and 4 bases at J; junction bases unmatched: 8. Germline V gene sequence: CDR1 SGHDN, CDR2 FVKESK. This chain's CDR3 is CASSQALGGASETQYF. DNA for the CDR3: TGTGCCAGCAGCCAAGCTCTCGGGGGGGCCTCAGAGACCCAGTACTTC. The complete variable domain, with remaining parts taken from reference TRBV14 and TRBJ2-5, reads EAGVTQFPSHSVIEKGQTVTLRCDPISGHDNLYWYRRVMGKEIKFLLHFVKESKQDESGMPNNRFLAERTGGTYSTLKVQPAELEDSGVYFCASSQALGGASETQYFGPGTRLLVL.

The DNA for the CDR3 is TGCAGCGTCAACCAGGGCCACTCTGGGGCCAACGTCCTGACTTTC. It codes for CSVNQGHSGANVLTF. The chain recombines TRBV29-1 with TRBJ2-6; a weak D match, TRBD1 (5 bases). V was cut by 6 bases and J by 0 bases, with 12 bases left in between. Germline assignment: CDR1 SQVTM and CDR2 ANQGSEA. The CDR3 spans 15 residues. Full variable domain (outside the CDR3, taken from reference TRBV29-1 and TRBJ2-6): SAVISQKPSRDICQRGTSLTIQCQVDSQVTMMFWYRQQPGQSLTLIATANQGSEATYESGFVIDKFPISRPNLTFSTLTVSNMSPEDSSIYLCSVNQGHSGANVLTFGAGSRLTVL.

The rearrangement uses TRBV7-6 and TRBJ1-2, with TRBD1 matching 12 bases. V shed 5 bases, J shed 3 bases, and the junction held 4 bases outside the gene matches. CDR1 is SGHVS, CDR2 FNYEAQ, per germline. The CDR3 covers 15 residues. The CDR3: CASSPGTGGYYGYTF. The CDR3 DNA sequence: TGTGCCAGCAGCCCAGGGACAGGGGGCTACTATGGCTACACCTTC.

The CDR3 bases are TGTGCCAGCAGCCCAAACGATGGTGAGCAGTTCTTC. Amino acids: CASSPNDGEQFF. The rearrangement joins TRBV11-3 to TRBJ2-1; D call uncertain. CDR1 is SGHNT and CDR2 is YENEEA in the germline V gene. The CDR3 length is 12 residues. The V end was cut by 5 bases, the J end by 9 bases, with 11 bases between.